There are a few counts of the clone carrying this TCR beta chain. Its target is unknown. Universal primer sites and UMIs were introduced during 5'RACE template-switching synthesis of TCR cDNA. TCRdb independently ran MiXCR on the 5' RACE reads; one entry per CDR3 protein. In the table there are roughly 120,000 distinct CDR3 sequences, 7.5% to 9.5% of which are singletons. Between the trimmed V and J ends, which lost 1 base and 8 bases, there was a span of 11 bases. The CDR3 loop spans 13 amino acids. Germline values: CDR1 SGHVS, CDR2 FQNEAQ. The sample belongs to a study of T cells after yellow fever vaccination. Study background: SMART-Seq v4 Ultra Low Input handled preparation of low-cell-number fractions. Study-level findings and limits: The study found a weaker secondary response that peaked faster, day 5 versus 15. It was a small share of clonotypes that appeared in both CD4 and CD8 compartments.

The TCR originated in a man aged 25 to 40 who received the YFV17D yellow fever vaccine. The sample was CD8+ T cells sorted from PBMCs, taken 45 days after the yellow fever booster vaccination. V and J are TRBV7-8 and TRBJ1-2; perhaps TRBD1 as D (5 bases). The CDR3 nucleotides are TGTGCCAGCAGCTTAGGGGGGACGGTAGGCTACACCTTC. This sequence encodes CASSLGGTVGYTF.